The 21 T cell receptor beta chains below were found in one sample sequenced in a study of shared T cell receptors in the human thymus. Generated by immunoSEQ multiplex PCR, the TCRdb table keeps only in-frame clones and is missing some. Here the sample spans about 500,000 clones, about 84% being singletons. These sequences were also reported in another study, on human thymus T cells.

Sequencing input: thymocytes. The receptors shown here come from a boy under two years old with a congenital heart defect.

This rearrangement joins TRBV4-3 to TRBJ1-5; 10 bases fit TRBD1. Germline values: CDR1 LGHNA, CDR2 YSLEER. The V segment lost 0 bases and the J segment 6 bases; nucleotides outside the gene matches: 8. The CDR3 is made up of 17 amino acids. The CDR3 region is CASSQDRWTGGLQPQHF. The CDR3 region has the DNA TGCGCCAGCAGCCAAGATAGGTGGACAGGGGGGCTTCAGCCCCAGCATTTT.

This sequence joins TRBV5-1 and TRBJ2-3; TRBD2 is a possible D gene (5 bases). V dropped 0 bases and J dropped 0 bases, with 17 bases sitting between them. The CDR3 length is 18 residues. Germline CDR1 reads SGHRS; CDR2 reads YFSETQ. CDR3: CASSLVNLGDSSTDTQYF. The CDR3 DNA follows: TGCGCCAGCAGCTTGGTTAACTTGGGAGACTCTAGCACAGATACGCAGTATTTT.

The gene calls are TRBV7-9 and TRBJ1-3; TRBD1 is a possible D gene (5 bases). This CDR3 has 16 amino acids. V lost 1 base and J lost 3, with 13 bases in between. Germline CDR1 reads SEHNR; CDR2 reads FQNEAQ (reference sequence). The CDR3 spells CASSLDGGGYGNTIYF. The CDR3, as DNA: TGTGCCAGCAGCTTAGATGGGGGGGGGTATGGAAACACCATATATTTT.

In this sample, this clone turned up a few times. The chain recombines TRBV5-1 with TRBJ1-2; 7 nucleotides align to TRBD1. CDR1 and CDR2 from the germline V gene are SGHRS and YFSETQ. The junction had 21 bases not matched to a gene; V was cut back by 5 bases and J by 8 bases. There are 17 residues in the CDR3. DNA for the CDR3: TGCGCCAGCAGTTCCCCGCGGGACAGCCCCCCGGGTGAGGGCTACACCTTC. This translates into CASSSPRDSPPGEGYTF.

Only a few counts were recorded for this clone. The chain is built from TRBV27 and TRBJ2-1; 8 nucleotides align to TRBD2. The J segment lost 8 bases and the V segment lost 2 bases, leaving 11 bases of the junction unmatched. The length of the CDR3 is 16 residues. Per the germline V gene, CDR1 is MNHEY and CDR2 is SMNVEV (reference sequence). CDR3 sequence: CASSLERERPSDEQFF. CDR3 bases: TGTGCCAGCAGTTTAGAGCGGGAGAGGCCTAGCGATGAGCAGTTCTTC.

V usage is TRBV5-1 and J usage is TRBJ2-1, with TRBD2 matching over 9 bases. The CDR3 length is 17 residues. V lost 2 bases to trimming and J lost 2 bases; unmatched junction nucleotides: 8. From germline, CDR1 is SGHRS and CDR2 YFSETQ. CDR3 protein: CASSFPRTSVTYNEQFF. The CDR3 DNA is TGCGCCAGCAGCTTTCCAAGGACTAGCGTGACCTACAATGAGCAGTTCTTC.

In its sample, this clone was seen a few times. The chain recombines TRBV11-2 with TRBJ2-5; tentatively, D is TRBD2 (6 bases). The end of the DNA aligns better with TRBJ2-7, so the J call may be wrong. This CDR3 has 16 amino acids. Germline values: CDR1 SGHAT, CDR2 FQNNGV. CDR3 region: CASSLDQPSVGYEQYF. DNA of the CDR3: TGTGCCAGCAGCTTAGATCAGCCTAGCGTGGGATACGAGCAGTACTTC.

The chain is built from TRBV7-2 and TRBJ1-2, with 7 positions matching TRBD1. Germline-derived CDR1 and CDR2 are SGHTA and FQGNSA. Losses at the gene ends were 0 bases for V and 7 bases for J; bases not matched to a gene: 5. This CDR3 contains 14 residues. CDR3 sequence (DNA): TGTGCCAGCAGCTTAGCGAGGGGACAGAGTGGCTACACCTTC. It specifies CASSLARGQSGYTF. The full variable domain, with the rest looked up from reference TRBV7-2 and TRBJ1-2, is GAGVSQSPSNKVTEKGKDVELRCDPISGHTALYWYRQSLGQGLEFLIYFQGNSAPDKSGLPSDRFSAERTGGSVSTLTIQRTQQEDSAVYLCASSLARGQSGYTFGSGTRLTVV.

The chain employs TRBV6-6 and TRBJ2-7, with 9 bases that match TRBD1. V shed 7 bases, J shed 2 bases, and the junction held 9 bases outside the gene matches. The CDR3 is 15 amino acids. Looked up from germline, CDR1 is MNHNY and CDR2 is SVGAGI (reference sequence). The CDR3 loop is CASTTAGTGPYEQYF. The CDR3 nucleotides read TGTGCCAGCACCACCGCCGGGACAGGGCCCTACGAGCAGTACTTC.

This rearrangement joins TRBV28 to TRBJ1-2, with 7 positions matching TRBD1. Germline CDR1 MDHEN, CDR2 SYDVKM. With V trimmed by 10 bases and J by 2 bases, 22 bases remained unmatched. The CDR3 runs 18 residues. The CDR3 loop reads CATRDRMGQPKGNYGYTF. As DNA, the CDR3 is TGTGCCACCAGAGACCGTATGGGACAGCCAAAGGGGAACTATGGCTACACCTTC.

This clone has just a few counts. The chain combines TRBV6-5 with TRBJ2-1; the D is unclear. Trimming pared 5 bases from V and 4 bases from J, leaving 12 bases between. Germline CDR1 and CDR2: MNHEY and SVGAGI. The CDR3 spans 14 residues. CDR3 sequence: CASSPECPYNEQFF. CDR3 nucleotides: TGTGCCAGCAGTCCGGAGTGCCCTTACAATGAGCAGTTCTTC.

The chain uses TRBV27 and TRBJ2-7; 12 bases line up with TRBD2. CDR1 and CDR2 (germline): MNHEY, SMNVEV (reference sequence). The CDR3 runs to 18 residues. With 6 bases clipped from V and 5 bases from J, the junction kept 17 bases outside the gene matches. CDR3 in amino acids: CASRPQGITSGRPNEQYF. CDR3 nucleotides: TGTGCCAGCAGACCGCAGGGAATAACTAGCGGGAGGCCCAACGAGCAGTACTTC.

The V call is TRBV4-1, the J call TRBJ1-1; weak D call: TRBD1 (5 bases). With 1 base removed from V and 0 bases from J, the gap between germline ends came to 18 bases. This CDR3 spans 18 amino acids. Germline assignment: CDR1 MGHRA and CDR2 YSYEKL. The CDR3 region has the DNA TGCGCCAGCAGCCAAGCCCCTGGAAGGGGTCTTATGAACACTGAAGCTTTCTTT. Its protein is CASSQAPGRGLMNTEAFF.

The CDR3 nucleotides read TGTGCCAGCAGCCAAGAGGGGCTAGCGGGGACCTACGAGCAGTACTTC. As protein: CASSQEGLAGTYEQYF. This rearrangement joins TRBV4-2 to TRBJ2-7, with TRBD2 matching over 9 bases. The CDR3 sequence is 16 residues long. Germline V gene lookup returns CDR1 LGHNA and CDR2 YNFKEQ. J was trimmed by 2 bases and V by 0 bases; bases with no gene match: 5.

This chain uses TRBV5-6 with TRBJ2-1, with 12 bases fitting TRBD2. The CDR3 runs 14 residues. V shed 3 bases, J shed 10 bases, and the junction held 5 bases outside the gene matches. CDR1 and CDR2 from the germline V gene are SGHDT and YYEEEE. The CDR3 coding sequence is TGTGCCAGCAGCTCTCTAGCGGGAGGGTGGGAGCAGTTCTTC. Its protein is CASSSLAGGWEQFF.

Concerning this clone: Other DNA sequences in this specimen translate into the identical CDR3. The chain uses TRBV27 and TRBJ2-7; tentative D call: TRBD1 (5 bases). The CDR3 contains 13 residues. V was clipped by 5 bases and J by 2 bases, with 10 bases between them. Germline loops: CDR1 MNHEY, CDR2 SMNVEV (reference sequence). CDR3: CASSPGQTYEQYF. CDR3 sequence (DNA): TGTGCCAGCAGTCCAGGACAAACCTACGAGCAGTACTTC.

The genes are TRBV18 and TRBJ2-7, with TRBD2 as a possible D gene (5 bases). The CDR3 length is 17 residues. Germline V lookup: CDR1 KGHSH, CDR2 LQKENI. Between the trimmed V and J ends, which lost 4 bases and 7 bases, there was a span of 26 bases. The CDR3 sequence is CASSRVMRANWRLEQYF. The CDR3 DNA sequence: TGTGCCAGCTCACGCGTGATGAGGGCGAACTGGCGTTTAGAGCAGTACTTC.

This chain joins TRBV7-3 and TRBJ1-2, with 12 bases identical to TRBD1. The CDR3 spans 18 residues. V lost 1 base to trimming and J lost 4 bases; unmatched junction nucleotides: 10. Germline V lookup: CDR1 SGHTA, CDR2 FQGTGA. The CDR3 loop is CASSLMPWDRGLGYGYTF. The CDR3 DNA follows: TGTGCCAGCAGCTTAATGCCCTGGGACAGGGGGCTCGGCTATGGCTACACCTTC.

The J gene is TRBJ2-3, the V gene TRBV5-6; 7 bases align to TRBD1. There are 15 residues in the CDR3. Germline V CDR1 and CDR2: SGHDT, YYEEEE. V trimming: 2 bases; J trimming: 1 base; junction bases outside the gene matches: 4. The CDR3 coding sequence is TGTGCCAGCAGCTTCAAACAGGGGTGCACAGATACGCAGTATTTT. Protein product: CASSFKQGCTDTQYF.

The CDR3 reads CASSADGTGTEKLFF. In DNA form, the CDR3 reads TGTGCCAGCAGTGCCGACGGGACAGGGACCGAAAAACTGTTTTTT. The V call is TRBV2, the J call TRBJ1-4; TRBD1 agrees at 9 bases. V was pared by 4 bases and J by 8 bases, with 8 bases of the junction left unmatched. The germline gives CDR1 SNHLY, CDR2 FYNNEI. This CDR3 is built from 15 residues. The full variable domain, in which reference TRBV2 and TRBJ1-4 provide the parts outside the CDR3, is EPEVTQTPSHQVTQMGQEVILRCVPISNHLYFYWYRQILGQKVEFLVSFYNNEISEKSEIFDDQFSVERPDGSNFTLKIRSTKLEDSAMYFCASSADGTGTEKLFFGSGTQLSVL.

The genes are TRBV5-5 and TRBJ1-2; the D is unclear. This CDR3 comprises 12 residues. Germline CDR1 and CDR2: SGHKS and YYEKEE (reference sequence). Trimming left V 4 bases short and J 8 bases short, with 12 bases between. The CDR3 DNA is TGTGCCAGCAGCCCCAGAGCGGAAGGCTACACCTTC. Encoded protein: CASSPRAEGYTF.